One sample yielded the 22 T cell receptor beta chains listed below, sequenced in a study of T cell responses to AZD1222 COVID-19 vaccine. The method was immunoSEQ multiplex PCR; TCRdb's version includes in-frame clones alone and lacks a portion of them. The table lists some 150,000 clones, more than 85% of them singletons. The sequencing used peripheral blood, collected on day 0 of AZD1222 vaccination. Receptors originate from an adult in good health.

The chain is built from TRBV4-1 and TRBJ2-3, with no clear D. V was trimmed by 1 base and J by 2 bases, leaving 7 bases between them. The CDR3 covers 14 residues. Per the germline V gene, CDR1 is MGHRA and CDR2 is YSYEKL. Here the CDR3 DNA reads TGCGCCAGCAGCCAAGTCACTATCACAGATACGCAGTATTTT. This codes for CASSQVTITDTQYF.

The chain has TRBV19 and TRBJ2-3; 11 bases fit TRBD2. The CDR3 has 16 residues. CDR1 is LNHDA, CDR2 SQIVND, per germline (reference sequence). After removal of 5 bases from V and 3 bases from J, the junction contained 7 bases not matched to a gene. This CDR3 is CASSDEGLAVTDTQYF. The CDR3 DNA reads as TGTGCCAGTAGTGACGAGGGACTAGCGGTAACAGATACGCAGTATTTT.

The gene calls are TRBV5-1 and TRBJ2-3, with D hard to call. V dropped 4 bases and J dropped 6 bases, with 15 bases sitting between them. The length of the CDR3 is 14 residues. Germline loops: CDR1 SGHRS, CDR2 YFSETQ. The CDR3 DNA sequence: TGCGCCAGCAGCAACGACACTGGGAAGGATACGCAGTATTTT. Amino acids: CASSNDTGKDTQYF.

The rearrangement uses TRBV6-5 and TRBJ1-4, with 7 bases matching TRBD1. The V segment lost 6 bases and the J segment 3 bases; nucleotides outside the gene matches: 7. The germline CDR1 and CDR2 sequences are MNHEY and SVGAGI. This CDR3 is 15 amino acids long. The CDR3 DNA reads TGTGCCAGCAGGGCAGACAGGGTTCCTAATGAAAAACTGTTTTTT. As protein: CASRADRVPNEKLFF.

The chain joins TRBV27 to TRBJ1-2; 9 nucleotides agree with TRBD1. Germline trimming cut 5 bases from V and 5 bases from J; bases unmatched to any gene: 12. This CDR3 contains 16 residues. Germline V gene sequence: CDR1 MNHEY, CDR2 SMNVEV (reference sequence). CDR3 nucleotide sequence: TGTGCCAGCAGTGGTATCCCGGGACAGGGTTCTTATGGCTACACCTTC. Encoded protein: CASSGIPGQGSYGYTF.

This CDR3 is CSVGLASGMSGQYF. CDR3 sequence (DNA): TGCAGCGTTGGACTGGCTAGCGGGATGTCGGGGCAGTACTTC. The rearrangement links TRBV29-1 to TRBJ2-7, with TRBD2 identical over 9 bases. The CDR3 loop spans 14 amino acids. Germline CDR1 reads SQVTM; CDR2 reads ANQGSEA. The J segment lost 9 bases and the V segment lost 4 bases, leaving 13 bases of the junction unmatched.

J is TRBJ1-1 and V is TRBV7-8; 12 bases line up with TRBD1. The germline gives CDR1 SGHVS, CDR2 FQNEAQ. The CDR3 loop spans 16 amino acids. The V and J ends lost 5 bases and 3 bases, in that order; junction bases with no gene match: 7. The CDR3 loop reads CASSLGTGGADTEAFF. In nucleotides, the CDR3 is TGTGCCAGCAGCCTTGGGACAGGGGGCGCGGACACTGAAGCTTTCTTT.

The chain joins TRBV27 to TRBJ2-7; D might be TRBD2 (6 bases). V dropped 5 bases and J dropped 0 bases, with 17 bases sitting between them. The germline CDR1 and CDR2 sequences are MNHEY and SMNVEV (reference sequence). This CDR3 spans 16 amino acids. CDR3 DNA: TGTGCCAGCAGTCCCATCGGGGCGGGGCTCTCCTACGAGCAGTACTTC. Its translation is CASSPIGAGLSYEQYF.

The V call is TRBV27, the J call TRBJ1-1; a weak D match, TRBD1 (6 bases). The V end was cut by 8 bases, the J end by 4 bases, with 14 bases between. Germline V lookup: CDR1 MNHEY, CDR2 SMNVEV (reference sequence). This CDR3 region has 13 residues. DNA for the CDR3: TGTGCCAGCGGGGGCAGGGGAGGCACTGAAGCTTTCTTT. Its translation is CASGGRGGTEAFF.

V is TRBV7-3 and J is TRBJ1-1; maybe TRBD1 (5 bases). Germline V gene data show CDR1 as SGHTA and CDR2 as FQGTGA. This CDR3 is built from 15 residues. Trimming removed 5 bases from V and 1 base from J, with 14 bases in between. DNA of the CDR3: TGTGCCAGCAGCCTGAGAACGACAGCGAACACTGAAGCTTTCTTT. Protein sequence: CASSLRTTANTEAFF.

This rearrangement joins TRBV5-4 to TRBJ2-1, with D hard to call. The CDR3 runs to 13 residues. V was trimmed by 4 bases and J by 7 bases, leaving 12 bases between them. CDR1 is SGHNT, CDR2 YYREEE, per germline (reference sequence). For the CDR3, the DNA is TGTGCCAGCAGCGGGGTGTTGGGTAATGAGCAGTTCTTC. It codes for CASSGVLGNEQFF.

This chain joins TRBV9 and TRBJ2-7; 12 bases fit TRBD2. The CDR3 totals 15 residues. CDR1 is SGDLS and CDR2 is YYNGEE in the germline V gene. Trimming cost V 4 bases and J 1 base; bases outside gene matches: 3. The CDR3 DNA sequence: TGTGCCAGCAGCTCCGGACTAGCGGGATCCTACGAGCAGTACTTC. It specifies CASSSGLAGSYEQYF.

This clone has only one observation. The chain is built from TRBV3-1 (or the pseudogene TRBV3-2) and TRBJ2-4; 11 nucleotides agree with TRBD1. Germline trimming cut 0 bases from V and 1 base from J; bases unmatched to any gene: 11. Germline V gives CDR1 LGHDT, CDR2 YNNKEL (reference sequence). The CDR3 is 20 residues long. The CDR3 reads CASSQEWTGGVRAAKNIQYF. The CDR3 region has the DNA TGTGCCAGCAGCCAAGAGTGGACAGGGGGCGTGAGGGCGGCCAAAAACATTCAGTACTTC.

This chain joins TRBV10-3 and TRBJ1-2; 12 nucleotides line up with TRBD1. This CDR3 comprises 19 residues. Germline lookup yields CDR1 ENHRY and CDR2 SYGVKD. V trimming: 3 bases; J trimming: 5 bases; junction bases outside the gene matches: 16. The CDR3 nucleotides read TGTGCCATCAGTGAATATGGGACAGGGGGCGCATCCCTGGGTTATGGCTACACCTTC. It yields the protein CAISEYGTGGASLGYGYTF.

The chain couples TRBV3-1 (or the pseudogene TRBV3-2) to TRBJ1-1; D is unclear. The CDR3 is made up of 13 amino acids. The germline V gene has CDR1 LGHDT and CDR2 YNNKEL (reference sequence). With 1 base removed from V and 2 bases from J, the gap between germline ends came to 5 bases. This chain's CDR3 is CASSQVHNTEAFF. The CDR3 coding sequence is TGTGCCAGCAGCCAAGTCCATAACACTGAAGCTTTCTTT.

The chain has TRBV29-1 and TRBJ2-1, with a weak D call TRBD2 (6 bases). Trimming pared 3 bases from V and 8 bases from J, leaving 20 bases between. In germline, CDR1 is SQVTM, CDR2 ANQGSEA. The CDR3 length is 15 residues. The CDR3 DNA sequence: TGCAGCGTTGAGAGGTTAGCGGAGTATGTGGATGAGCAGTTCTTC. Residues: CSVERLAEYVDEQFF.

The V call is TRBV2, the J call TRBJ2-2, with 7 nucleotides matching TRBD2. V dropped 8 bases and J dropped 5; count of bases not matched to a gene: 2. The length of the CDR3 is 12 residues. Germline loops: CDR1 SNHLY, CDR2 FYNNEI. This CDR3 reads CASRSGTGELFF. The DNA for the CDR3 is TGTGCCAGCCGTAGCGGGACCGGGGAGCTGTTTTTT.

The V and J genes are TRBV28 and TRBJ2-1; 10 bases fit TRBD2. The CDR3 has 15 amino acids. The junction had 5 bases not matched to a gene; V was cut back by 2 bases and J by 7 bases. Per germline, CDR1 MDHEN and CDR2 SYDVKM. In nucleotides, the CDR3 is TGTGCCAGCAGTTTAGACCTAGCGGGAGATAATGAGCAGTTCTTC. As protein: CASSLDLAGDNEQFF.

In its sample, this clone was seen once. The chain combines TRBV7-2 with TRBJ2-3, with D perhaps matching TRBD1 or TRBD2 (5 bases each). Germline lookup yields CDR1 SGHTA and CDR2 FQGNSA. This CDR3 is built from 17 residues. V was clipped by 1 base and J by 6 bases, with 20 bases between them. The CDR3: CASSLDPLGGVVDTQYF. The DNA of the CDR3 is TGTGCCAGCAGCTTAGACCCCCTTGGGGGAGTGGTCGATACGCAGTATTTT.

V usage is TRBV13 and J usage is TRBJ2-5; D ambiguous. Germline V gene sequence: CDR1 PRHDT, CDR2 FYEKMQ (reference sequence). Trimming stripped 2 bases from V and 2 bases from J, with 3 bases between. The CDR3 has 12 residues. The CDR3 reads CASSLPQETQYF. The CDR3 DNA reads as TGTGCCAGCAGCTTACCACAAGAGACCCAGTACTTC. The full variable domain, its missing parts supplied by reference TRBV13 and TRBJ2-5, is AAGVIQSPRHLIKEKRETATLKCYPIPRHDTVYWYQQGPGQDPQFLISFYEKMQSDKGSIPDRFSAQQFSDYHSELNMSSLELGDSALYFCASSLPQETQYFGPGTRLLVL.

The genes are TRBV5-1 and TRBJ2-3, with no clear D. Between the trimmed V and J ends, which lost 3 bases and 6 bases, there was a span of 5 bases. The germline V gene encodes CDR1 SGHRS and CDR2 YFSETQ. The CDR3 contains 11 residues. CDR3 sequence reads: CASSSLDTQYF. Written as DNA, the CDR3 is TGCGCCAGCAGCTCACTGGATACGCAGTATTTT.

The chain links TRBV24-1 to TRBJ1-2; tentatively, D is TRBD1 (5 bases). V was cut by 3 bases and J by 3 bases, with 10 bases left in between. This CDR3 is built from 14 residues. Germline loops: CDR1 KGHDR, CDR2 SFDVKD. CDR3 region: CATSDSRGDYGYTF. For the CDR3, the DNA is TGTGCCACCAGTGATAGCCGGGGGGACTATGGCTACACCTTC.